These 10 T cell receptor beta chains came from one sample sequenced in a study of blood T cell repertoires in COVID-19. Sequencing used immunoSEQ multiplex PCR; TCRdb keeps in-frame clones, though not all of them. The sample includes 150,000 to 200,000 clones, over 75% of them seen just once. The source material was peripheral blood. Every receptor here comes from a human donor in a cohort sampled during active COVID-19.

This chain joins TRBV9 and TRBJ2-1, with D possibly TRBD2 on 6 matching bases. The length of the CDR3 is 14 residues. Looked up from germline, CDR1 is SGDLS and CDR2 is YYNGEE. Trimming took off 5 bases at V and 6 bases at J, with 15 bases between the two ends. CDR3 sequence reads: CASSTGDSANEQFF. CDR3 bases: TGTGCCAGCAGTACGGGAGATTCCGCCAATGAGCAGTTCTTC.

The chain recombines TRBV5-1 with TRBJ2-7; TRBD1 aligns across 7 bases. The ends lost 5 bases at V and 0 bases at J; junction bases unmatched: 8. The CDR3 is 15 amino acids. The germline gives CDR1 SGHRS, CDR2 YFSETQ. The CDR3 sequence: CASRQQGPSSYEQYF. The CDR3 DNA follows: TGCGCCAGCAGACAACAGGGGCCGAGCTCCTACGAGCAGTACTTC.

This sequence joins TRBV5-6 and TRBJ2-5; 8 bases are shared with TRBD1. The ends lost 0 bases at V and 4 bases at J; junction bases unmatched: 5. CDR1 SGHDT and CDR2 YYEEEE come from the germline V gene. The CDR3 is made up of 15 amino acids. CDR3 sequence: CASSLEFRGRETQYF. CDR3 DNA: TGTGCCAGCAGCTTGGAATTCAGGGGGCGAGAGACCCAGTACTTC.

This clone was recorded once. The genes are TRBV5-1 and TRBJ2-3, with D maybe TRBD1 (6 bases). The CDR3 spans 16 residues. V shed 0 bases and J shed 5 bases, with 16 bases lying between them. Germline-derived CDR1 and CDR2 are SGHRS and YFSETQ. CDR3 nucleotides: TGCGCCAGCAGCTTGGCCCAGGGGTCCCGACAAGATACGCAGTATTTT. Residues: CASSLAQGSRQDTQYF.

The DNA for the CDR3 is TGTGCCAGCAGCGTAGAAACCCAGGGGTGGGGGGAGCTGTTTTTT. It codes for CASSVETQGWGELFF. The chain couples TRBV9 to TRBJ2-2, with a weak D call TRBD1 (6 bases). The V gene's germline CDR1 is SGDLS and CDR2 YYNGEE. Trimming took 0 bases from V and 8 from J, leaving 14 bases between them. The CDR3 extends over 15 amino acids.

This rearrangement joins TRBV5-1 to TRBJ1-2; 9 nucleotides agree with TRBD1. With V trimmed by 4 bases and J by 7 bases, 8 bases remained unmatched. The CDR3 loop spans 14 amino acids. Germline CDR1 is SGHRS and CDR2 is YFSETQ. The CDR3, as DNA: TGCGCCAGCAGCCCGGGACAGGGTGTCTTTGGCTACACCTTC. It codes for CASSPGQGVFGYTF.

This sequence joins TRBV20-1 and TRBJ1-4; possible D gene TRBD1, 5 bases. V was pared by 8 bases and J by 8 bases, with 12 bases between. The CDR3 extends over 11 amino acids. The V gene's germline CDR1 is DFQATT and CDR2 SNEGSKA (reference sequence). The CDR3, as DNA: TGCAGTTCACCGGAGGGGGAAAAACTGTTTTTT. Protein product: CSSPEGEKLFF.

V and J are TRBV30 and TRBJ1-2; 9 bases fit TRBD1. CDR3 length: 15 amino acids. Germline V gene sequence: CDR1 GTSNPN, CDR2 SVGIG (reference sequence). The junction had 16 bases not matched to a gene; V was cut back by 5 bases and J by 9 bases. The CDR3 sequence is CAWSRDRARELSYTF. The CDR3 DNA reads TGTGCCTGGTCCCGGGACAGGGCCCGCGAGTTGAGCTACACCTTC.

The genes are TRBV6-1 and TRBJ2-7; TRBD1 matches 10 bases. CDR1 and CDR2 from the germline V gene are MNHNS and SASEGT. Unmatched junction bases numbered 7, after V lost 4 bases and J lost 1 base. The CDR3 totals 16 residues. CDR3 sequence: CASSAHRDRGSYEQYF. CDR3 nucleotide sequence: TGTGCCAGCAGTGCCCACCGGGACAGGGGATCCTACGAGCAGTACTTC.

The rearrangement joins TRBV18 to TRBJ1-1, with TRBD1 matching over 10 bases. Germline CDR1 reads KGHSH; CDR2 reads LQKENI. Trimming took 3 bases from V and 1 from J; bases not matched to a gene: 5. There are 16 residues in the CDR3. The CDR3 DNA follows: TGTGCCAGCTCACCGAGGGACAGGGGAGGGAACACTGAAGCTTTCTTT. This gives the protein CASSPRDRGGNTEAFF.